One sample yielded the 22 T cell receptor beta chains listed below, sequenced in a study of CD8 T cells in Susac syndrome. RNA totalling about 0.45 to 1 ug underwent reverse transcription with random hexamers. One entry per CDR3 protein, called by TCRdb with MiXCR from the immunoSEQ multiplex PCR reads. This sample has about 140,000 distinct CDR3 sequences; approximately 95% occur once, and the top ten carry around 0.12%. The sequencing sample was made of CD4+ T cells from PBMCs. Receptors originate from a human donor with multiple sclerosis.

This CDR3 is CASSMVAGRKETQYF. CDR3 nucleotides: TGTGCCAGTAGTATGGTGGCAGGGAGAAAGGAGACCCAGTACTTC. The V gene is TRBV19, the J gene TRBJ2-5; D could derive from TRBD1 or TRBD2 (5 bases each). The CDR3 length is 15 residues. The germline CDR1 and CDR2 sequences are LNHDA and SQIVND (reference sequence). With 3 bases removed from V and 5 bases from J, the gap between germline ends came to 16 bases. The variable domain in full, with the rest retrieved from reference TRBV19 and TRBJ2-5, is DGGITQSPKYLFRKEGQNVTLSCEQNLNHDAMYWYRQDPGQGLRLIYYSQIVNDFQKGDIAEGYSVSREKKESFPLTVTSAQKNPTAFYLCASSMVAGRKETQYFGPGTRLLVL.

The chain couples TRBV24-1 to TRBJ1-5, with 9 bases identical to TRBD1. Germline V gives CDR1 KGHDR, CDR2 SFDVKD. V lost 7 bases to trimming and J lost 8 bases; unmatched junction nucleotides: 11. This CDR3 is 15 amino acids long. In DNA, the CDR3 is TGTGCCACCAGCCGGACAGGGGAAAAAAATGAGCCCCAGCATTTT. Translation gives CATSRTGEKNEPQHF.

This chain links TRBV5-1 with TRBJ2-7, with D unclear. The CDR3 loop spans 13 amino acids. V lost 2 bases to trimming and J lost 7 bases, with 13 bases between them. Germline CDR1 SGHRS, CDR2 YFSETQ. CDR3 sequence reads: CASSFNSLAEQYF. The CDR3 nucleotides read TGCGCCAGCAGCTTCAATTCTCTGGCGGAGCAGTACTTC.

The V gene is TRBV7-2, the J gene TRBJ1-1; D ambiguous. Trimming removed 3 bases at V and 2 bases at J, with 7 bases between. Germline-derived CDR1 and CDR2 are SGHTA and FQGNSA. The CDR3 is 13 amino acids. This CDR3 reads CASSFKINTEAFF. The CDR3 bases are TGTGCCAGCAGCTTCAAGATCAACACTGAAGCTTTCTTT.

The chain has TRBV4-3 and TRBJ2-2; D not resolved. Germline V gene data show CDR1 as LGHNA and CDR2 as YSLEER. V lost 0 bases to trimming and J lost 4 bases, with 9 bases between them. The CDR3 has 15 amino acids. The CDR3 region is CASSQDWESTGELFF. The CDR3 nucleotides are TGCGCCAGCAGCCAAGATTGGGAATCCACCGGGGAGCTGTTTTTT.

The sample holds one count of this clonotype. The chain recombines TRBV4-3 with TRBJ1-2, with 10 bases identical to TRBD1. The germline V gene has CDR1 LGHNA and CDR2 YSLEER. This CDR3 is built from 15 residues. V shed 0 bases, J shed 8 bases, and the junction held 6 bases outside the gene matches. CDR3 in DNA: TGCGCCAGCAGCCAAGATCCCGGACAGGGGGTGGGCTACACCTTC. Protein: CASSQDPGQGVGYTF.

The chain employs TRBV12-3 or TRBV12-4 and TRBJ1-5; a weak D match, TRBD1 (6 bases). Trimming left V 2 bases short and J 6 bases short, with 14 bases between. The CDR3 has 15 residues. The CDR3 coding sequence is TGTGCCAGCAGTTTAAATCCGGGGGCGCGTCAGCCCCAGCATTTT. Encoded protein: CASSLNPGARQPQHF.

The chain joins TRBV5-1 to TRBJ2-5; 11 bases are a match to TRBD2. Germline CDR1 and CDR2: SGHRS and YFSETQ. V was pared by 3 bases and J by 0 bases, with 1 base of the junction left unmatched. This CDR3 is 15 amino acids long. CDR3 residues: CASSWGLADQETQYF. CDR3 sequence (DNA): TGCGCCAGCAGCTGGGGACTAGCGGACCAAGAGACCCAGTACTTC.

For the CDR3, the DNA is TGTGCCACCAGTGGTAGACGGGACGCTCGATTGACTGAGCAGTTCTTC. Protein sequence: CATSGRRDARLTEQFF. V usage is TRBV24-1 and J usage is TRBJ2-1; D may correspond to TRBD1 or TRBD2 (5 bases each). Germline V gene sequence: CDR1 KGHDR, CDR2 SFDVKD. The V gene lost 5 bases and the J gene lost 9 bases, with 22 bases spanning the gap. The CDR3 is made up of 16 amino acids.

CDR3 sequence reads: CASSLERETQYF. In nucleotides, the CDR3 is TGTGCCAGCAGCTTAGAAAGGGAGACCCAGTACTTC. This chain uses TRBV11-1 with TRBJ2-5; D gene ambiguous. The V and J ends lost 1 base and 5 bases respectively, with 5 bases between them. Germline CDR1 reads SGHAT; CDR2 reads FQDESV (reference sequence). The CDR3 sequence is 12 residues long.

The chain joins TRBV12-3 or TRBV12-4 to TRBJ1-1; the D gene is possibly TRBD1 (5 bases). CDR3 length: 13 amino acids. With 7 bases removed from V and 9 bases from J, the gap between germline ends came to 18 bases. The CDR3 DNA reads as TGTGCCAGCACCACCGGCCAGGGCCGGAAAGCTTTCTTT. It is translated as CASTTGQGRKAFF.

V gene TRBV3-1 combines with J gene TRBJ2-1; D possibly uses TRBD1 or TRBD2 (5 bases each). Per the germline V gene, CDR1 is LGHDT and CDR2 is YNNKEL (reference sequence). This CDR3 has 12 residues. Trimming took off 1 base at V and 10 bases at J, with 8 bases between the two ends. As DNA, the CDR3 is TGTGCCAGCAGCCAAGCGGGACCCGAGCAGTTCTTC. Amino acid sequence: CASSQAGPEQFF.

The V and J genes are TRBV12-3 or TRBV12-4 and TRBJ1-6; D gene ambiguous. There are 19 residues in the CDR3. V lost 5 bases and J lost 6, with 26 bases in between. This CDR3 reads CASSPGDLGIGLRNSPLHF. DNA for the CDR3: TGTGCCAGCAGTCCCGGGGATTTGGGTATTGGGTTACGTAATTCACCCCTCCACTTT.

V usage is TRBV12-3 or TRBV12-4 and J usage is TRBJ2-5; 10 nucleotides agree with TRBD1. This CDR3 has 15 amino acids. V gave up 5 bases and J gave up 5 bases; unmatched junction bases: 8. The CDR3 is CASSNRDRGRETQYF. CDR3 DNA sequence: TGTGCCAGCAGTAACCGGGACAGGGGTCGGGAGACCCAGTACTTC.

The J gene is TRBJ2-3, the V gene TRBV5-4, with TRBD2 matching over 7 bases. From germline, CDR1 is SGHNT and CDR2 YYREEE (reference sequence). V dropped 4 bases and J dropped 4; count of bases not matched to a gene: 9. The CDR3 has 15 amino acids. Here the CDR3 DNA reads TGTGCCAGCAGCCCAGCGGGGTTATGGGCAGATACGCAGTATTTT. This translates into CASSPAGLWADTQYF.

The chain combines TRBV2 with TRBJ2-1; possible D gene TRBD2, 6 bases. The CDR3 runs 15 residues. Trimming took off 1 base at V and 6 bases at J, with 13 bases between the two ends. CDR1 and CDR2 from the germline V gene are SNHLY and FYNNEI. The CDR3: CASSEDGRMINEQFF. In DNA form, the CDR3 reads TGTGCCAGCAGTGAAGACGGGAGAATGATCAATGAGCAGTTCTTC.

This sequence joins TRBV20-1 and TRBJ2-3; D not certain. CDR3 length equals 13 residues. V was pared by 3 bases and J by 2 bases, with 9 bases between. Germline values: CDR1 DFQATT, CDR2 SNEGSKA (reference sequence). As DNA, the CDR3 is TGCAGTGCTAGGGATCGTGACACAGATACGCAGTATTTT. Translated: CSARDRDTDTQYF.

The chain links TRBV7-9 to TRBJ2-5, with D uncertain. Germline CDR1 is SEHNR and CDR2 is FQNEAQ (reference sequence). The CDR3 extends over 15 amino acids. The V gene lost 5 bases and the J gene lost 8 bases, with 21 bases spanning the gap. CDR3 sequence (DNA): TGTGCCAGCAGCCCTAGGACGGAGACCAAGAGAACCCAGTACTTC. Encoded protein: CASSPRTETKRTQYF. Looking up the rest from reference TRBV7-9 and TRBJ2-5 gives the full variable domain: DTGVSQNPRHKITKRGQNVTFRCDPISEHNRLYWYRQTLGQGPEFLTYFQNEAQLEKSRLLSDRFSAERPKGSFSTLEIQRTEQGDSAMYLCASSPRTETKRTQYFGPGTRLLVL.

This rearrangement joins TRBV29-1 to TRBJ1-5; D might be TRBD1 (5 bases). Looked up from germline, CDR1 is SQVTM and CDR2 is ANQGSEA. V was cut by 4 bases and J by 2 bases, with 6 bases left in between. The CDR3 length is 12 residues. CDR3 sequence reads: CSVAGRNQPQHF. In DNA form, the CDR3 reads TGCAGCGTTGCAGGGCGCAATCAGCCCCAGCATTTT.

This clonotype was counted a single time. J is TRBJ2-7 and V is TRBV27; D is possibly TRBD1 (6 bases). This CDR3 region has 14 residues. Trimming removed 5 bases from V and 6 bases from J, with 17 bases in between. The germline gives CDR1 MNHEY, CDR2 SMNVEV (reference sequence). For the CDR3, the DNA is TGTGCCAGCAGTCAAGGGACACCGTCCGCCGAGCAGTACTTC. Its translation is CASSQGTPSAEQYF.

This rearrangement joins TRBV5-1 to TRBJ2-7; tentatively, D is TRBD1 (6 bases). The CDR3 is made up of 15 amino acids. V gave up 0 bases and J gave up 3 bases, with 13 bases separating them. Germline V gives CDR1 SGHRS, CDR2 YFSETQ. CDR3 nucleotides: TGCGCCAGCAGCTTGGTTCCAGGGGTTAACTACGAGCAGTACTTC. Translated: CASSLVPGVNYEQYF. The entire variable domain, with the rest obtained from reference TRBV5-1 and TRBJ2-7, is as follows: KAGVTQTPRYLIKTRGQQVTLSCSPISGHRSVSWYQQTPGQGLQFLFEYFSETQRNKGNFPGRFSGRQFSNSRSEMNVSTLELGDSALYLCASSLVPGVNYEQYFGPGTRLTVT.

This chain connects TRBV6-1 to TRBJ1-2, with 10 bases fitting TRBD1. This CDR3 comprises 17 residues. Germline V gene sequence: CDR1 MNHNS, CDR2 SASEGT. J gave up 1 base and V 4 bases, and 9 bases lay outside the gene matches. CDR3 bases: TGTGCCAGCAGTGGTCGGGACAGGGGCCCTGATAACTATGGCTACACCTTC. Encoded protein: CASSGRDRGPDNYGYTF.